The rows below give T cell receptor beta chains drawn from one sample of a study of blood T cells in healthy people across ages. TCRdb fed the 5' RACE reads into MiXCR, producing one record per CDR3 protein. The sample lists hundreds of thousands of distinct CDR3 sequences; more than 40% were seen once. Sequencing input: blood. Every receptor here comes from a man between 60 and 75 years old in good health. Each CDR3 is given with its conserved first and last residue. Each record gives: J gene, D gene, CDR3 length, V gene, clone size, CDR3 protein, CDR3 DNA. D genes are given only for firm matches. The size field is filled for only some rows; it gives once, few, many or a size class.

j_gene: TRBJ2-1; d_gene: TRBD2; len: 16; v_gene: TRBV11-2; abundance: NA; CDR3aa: CASSPRTSETYNEQFF; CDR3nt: TGTGCCAGCAGCCCCCGGACTAGCGAGACCTACAATGAGCAGTTCTTC
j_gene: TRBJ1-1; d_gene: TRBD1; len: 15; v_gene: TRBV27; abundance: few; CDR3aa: CASSSLQTGLPEAFF; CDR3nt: TGTGCCAGCAGTTCACTCCAGACAGGGCTACCTGAAGCTTTCTTT
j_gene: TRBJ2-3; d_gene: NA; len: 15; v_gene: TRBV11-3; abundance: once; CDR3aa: CASSKGGSLTDTQYF; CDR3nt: TGTGCCAGCAGCAAGGGGGGATCCCTCACAGATACGCAGTATTTT
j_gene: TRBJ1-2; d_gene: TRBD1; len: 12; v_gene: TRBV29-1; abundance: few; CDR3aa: CSVGTGGVGYTF; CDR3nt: TGCAGCGTGGGGACAGGGGGCGTAGGCTACACCTTC
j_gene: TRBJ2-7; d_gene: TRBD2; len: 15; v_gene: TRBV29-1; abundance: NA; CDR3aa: CSVEDTGRGGYEQYF; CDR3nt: TGCAGCGTTGAAGATACCGGGCGGGGGGGTTACGAGCAGTACTTC
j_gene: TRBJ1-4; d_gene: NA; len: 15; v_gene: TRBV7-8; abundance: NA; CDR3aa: CASSLGAGTNEKLFF; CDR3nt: TGTGCCAGCAGCTTAGGGGCAGGGACTAATGAAAAACTGTTTTTT
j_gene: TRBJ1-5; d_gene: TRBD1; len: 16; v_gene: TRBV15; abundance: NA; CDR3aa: CATSGGSAYSNQPQHF; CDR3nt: TGTGCCACCTCAGGGGGCTCCGCTTATAGCAATCAGCCCCAGCATTTT
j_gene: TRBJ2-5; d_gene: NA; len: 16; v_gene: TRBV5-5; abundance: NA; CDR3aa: CASSAISGHGRETQYF; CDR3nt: TGTGCCAGCAGCGCAATATCCGGCCACGGTAGAGAGACCCAGTACTTC
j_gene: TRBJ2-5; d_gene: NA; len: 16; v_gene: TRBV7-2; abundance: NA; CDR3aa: CASSFLSWGDGETQYF; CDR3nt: TGTGCCAGCAGCTTCCTCAGCTGGGGGGACGGGGAGACCCAGTACTTC
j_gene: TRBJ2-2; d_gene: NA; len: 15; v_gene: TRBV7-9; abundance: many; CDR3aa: CASSWGTGATGELFF; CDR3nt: TGTGCCAGCAGCTGGGGGACTGGCGCTACCGGGGAGCTGTTTTTT
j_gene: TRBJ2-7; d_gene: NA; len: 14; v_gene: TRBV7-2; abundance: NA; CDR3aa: CASSFRFREYQQYF; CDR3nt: TGTGCCAGCAGCTTTAGGTTCCGGGAGTATCAGCAGTACTTC
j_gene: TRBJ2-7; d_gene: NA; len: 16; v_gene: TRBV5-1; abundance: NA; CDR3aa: CASSLTTWGSRYEQYF; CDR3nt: TGCGCCAGCAGCTTGACAACGTGGGGTTCTCGCTACGAGCAGTACTTC